These 25 T cell receptor beta chains came from one sample sequenced in a study of patients and donors after allogeneic stem cell transplantation. One entry per CDR3 protein results from TCRdb running MiXCR on the RT-PCR reads. The data show over 150,000 distinct CDR3 sequences, about 32% seen once. Material: blood, either unsorted or a sorted T cell fraction (not recorded which). These receptors were taken from a human donor who was either an allogeneic HSCT recipient or a stem cell or donor lymphocyte infusion donor (not recorded which). It is not recorded whose cells these are; they may come from a transplant donor.

V and J are TRBV6-5 and TRBJ1-3; D unresolved. The CDR3 covers 17 residues. From germline, CDR1 is MNHEY and CDR2 SVGAGI. The V end lost 0 bases, the J end lost 2 bases, and 14 bases lay between the germline ends. The CDR3 nucleotides read TGTGCCAGCAGTTACTCTTCGTCCGGGGATGCTGGAAACACCATATATTTT. This sequence encodes CASSYSSSGDAGNTIYF.

V is TRBV4-3 and J is TRBJ1-5, with TRBD1 identical over 11 bases. Trimming cost V 0 bases and J 6 bases; bases outside gene matches: 7. In germline, CDR1 is LGHNA, CDR2 YSLEER. This CDR3 has 17 amino acids. The CDR3 sequence: CASSQDLGQGASQPQHF. CDR3 bases: TGCGCCAGCAGCCAAGATCTTGGACAGGGGGCGAGTCAGCCCCAGCATTTT.

This clonotype was observed a handful of times. The chain recombines TRBV12-3 or TRBV12-4 with TRBJ1-2; D unclear. The CDR3 sequence is 15 residues long. Trimming took off 3 bases at V and 4 bases at J, with 15 bases between the two ends. The CDR3 DNA reads as TGTGCCAGCAGTTTCGCCAGTTTACCGACCTATGGCTACACCTTC. Protein product: CASSFASLPTYGYTF.

The CDR3 here is CASRQLNSRGYTF. CDR3 nucleotide sequence: TGTGCCAGCCGACAGCTCAACTCGCGTGGCTACACCTTC. The genes are TRBV28 and TRBJ1-2, with D possibly matching TRBD1 (5 bases). The V gene lost 8 bases and the J gene lost 7 bases, with 17 bases spanning the gap. This CDR3 spans 13 amino acids. Germline CDR1 is MDHEN and CDR2 is SYDVKM.

This clonotype has only a few counts. The chain recombines TRBV5-6 with TRBJ2-3, with no clear D. V was shortened by 4 bases and J by 6 bases, with 9 bases between the two germline ends. CDR1 and CDR2 (germline): SGHDT, YYEEEE. This CDR3 contains 12 residues. The CDR3 nucleotides read TGTGCCAGCAGCCCGGGTGGGGATACGCAGTATTTT. Translating gives CASSPGGDTQYF.

The rearrangement links TRBV27 to TRBJ1-1; D perhaps matches TRBD1 (5 bases). V was clipped by 3 bases and J by 6 bases, with 11 bases between them. CDR3 length: 13 residues. CDR1 MNHEY and CDR2 SMNVEV come from the germline V gene (reference sequence). The CDR3 nucleotides are TGTGCCAGCAGTTTTGCCCCGGGGGCTGAAGCTTTCTTT. It is translated as CASSFAPGAEAFF.

This clonotype occurred a few times. This chain uses TRBV6-5 with TRBJ2-3, with 13 positions matching TRBD2. The length of the CDR3 is 19 residues. Germline V CDR1 and CDR2: MNHEY, SVGAGI. Trimming cost V 3 bases and J 1 base; bases outside gene matches: 10. CDR3 DNA: TGTGCCAGCAGTTATTACCCCGGGACTAGCGGGACCCGCACAGATACGCAGTATTTT. Residues: CASSYYPGTSGTRTDTQYF.

This clonotype was seen only a few times. The chain joins TRBV7-9 to TRBJ2-7; D is possibly TRBD1 or TRBD2 (5 bases each). Deletions cut 5 bases from V and 1 base from J, with 15 bases between. The germline V gene has CDR1 SEHNR and CDR2 FQNEAQ (reference sequence). This CDR3 has 15 residues. The CDR3 sequence: CASSPGTDSSYEQYF. The DNA of the CDR3 is TGTGCCAGCAGCCCGGGGACGGACTCTTCCTACGAGCAGTACTTC.

This clonotype was seen many times. This chain joins TRBV7-8 and TRBJ1-2; D not resolved. The CDR3 contains 12 residues. The ends were cut back, 4 bases at V and 8 bases at J, with 11 bases in the middle. Germline V gene sequence: CDR1 SGHVS, CDR2 FQNEAQ. CDR3 amino acids: CASSSPQAGYTF. The CDR3 DNA sequence: TGTGCCAGCAGCTCCCCGCAGGCCGGCTACACCTTC.

The chain carries TRBV30 and TRBJ1-5; no definite D call. Germline values: CDR1 GTSNPN, CDR2 SVGIG (reference sequence). V was shortened by 0 bases and J by 7 bases, with 10 bases between the two germline ends. The CDR3 runs 13 residues. The CDR3 region is CAWSVQSRQPQHF. The DNA for the CDR3 is TGTGCCTGGAGTGTACAGTCGAGGCAGCCCCAGCATTTT.

The chain couples TRBV3-1 to TRBJ1-2, with a tentative D call TRBD1 (6 bases). The ends were cut back, 7 bases at V and 6 bases at J, with 18 bases in the middle. This CDR3 region has 14 residues. Germline loops: CDR1 LGHDT, CDR2 YNNKEL (reference sequence). The CDR3 sequence: CASTLGALSDGYTF. The CDR3 DNA reads TGTGCCAGCACTCTGGGGGCACTGAGTGATGGCTACACCTTC.

This clonotype was recorded a few times. This chain links TRBV15 with TRBJ2-7, with D perhaps TRBD1 (5 bases). The germline gives CDR1 LNHNV, CDR2 YYDKDF (reference sequence). The CDR3 is 17 residues long. V lost 0 bases to trimming and J lost 1 base, with 16 bases between them. This CDR3 is CATSRDRRDRKSYEQYF. CDR3 DNA sequence: TGTGCCACCAGCAGAGATCGCAGAGACAGAAAGTCCTACGAGCAGTACTTC.

The table lists this clonotype with a few counts. The chain joins TRBV12-3 or TRBV12-4 to TRBJ1-4; TRBD1 aligns across 9 bases. The CDR3 totals 14 residues. V shed 7 bases, J shed 10 bases, and the junction held 10 bases outside the gene matches. CDR3 amino acids: CASTQGQGGRKLFF. The DNA for the CDR3 is TGTGCCAGCACCCAGGGACAGGGTGGTCGAAAACTGTTTTTT.

A note on this clonotype: The junction does not match germline at one end; this may be a read error. This chain links TRBV5-1 with TRBJ1-3, with 8 bases fitting TRBD1. The germline V gene has CDR1 SGHRS and CDR2 YFSETQ. The CDR3 runs 15 residues. CDR3 nucleotide sequence: TGCGCCAGCTGCTTGACAGGGGTTTTTGGAAACACCATATATTTT. Translation gives CASCLTGVFGNTIYF.

This clonotype occurred once. The chain employs TRBV6-2 or TRBV6-3 and TRBJ2-1, with D unresolved. V was pared by 6 bases and J by 9 bases, with 15 bases between. CDR3 length: 13 residues. Germline V gives CDR1 MNHEY, CDR2 SVGEGT. CDR3: CASSRTRYGEQFF. CDR3 nucleotide sequence: TGTGCCAGCAGCCGGACCCGGTACGGTGAGCAGTTCTTC.

The V call is TRBV7-2, the J call TRBJ2-1; 7 bases line up with TRBD1. The junction had 12 bases not matched to a gene; V was cut back by 6 bases and J by 7 bases. Germline values: CDR1 SGHTA, CDR2 FQGNSA. There are 15 residues in the CDR3. The CDR3 DNA is TGTGCCAGCAGGCTGGGACAGCCTTCCCGTAATGAGCAGTTCTTC. Amino acid sequence: CASRLGQPSRNEQFF.

A few counts support this clonotype. The rearrangement joins TRBV4-2 to TRBJ2-5, with D possibly TRBD2 on 6 matching bases. The V end lost 5 bases, the J end lost 1 base, and 11 bases lay between the germline ends. Germline CDR1 reads LGHNA; CDR2 reads YNFKEQ. This CDR3 has 14 amino acids. This CDR3 is CASSSWDFQETQYF. In nucleotides, the CDR3 is TGTGCCAGCAGCTCTTGGGACTTCCAAGAGACCCAGTACTTC.

This clonotype qualifies as medium-sized. The genes are TRBV15 and TRBJ1-5, with D unresolved. CDR1 and CDR2 from the germline V gene are LNHNV and YYDKDF (reference sequence). The CDR3 has 16 amino acids. The V gene lost 4 bases and the J gene lost 3 bases, with 16 bases spanning the gap. CDR3 coding DNA: TGTGCCACCAGCAATGATCAGGAAATACTCAATCAGCCCCAGCATTTT. Translating gives CATSNDQEILNQPQHF.

The V gene is TRBV12-3 or TRBV12-4, the J gene TRBJ2-1, with 9 bases fitting TRBD2. The CDR3 is made up of 15 amino acids. Unmatched junction bases numbered 9, after V lost 6 bases and J lost 6 bases. The CDR3 loop is CASSTGVAGANEQFF. The CDR3 DNA is TGTGCCAGCAGCACGGGAGTAGCGGGAGCCAATGAGCAGTTCTTC.

The chain is built from TRBV30 and TRBJ1-6, with TRBD1 matching over 8 bases. The CDR3 sequence is 13 residues long. Germline V lookup: CDR1 GTSNPN, CDR2 SVGIG (reference sequence). The trim removed 4 bases at V and 7 bases at J, leaving 3 bases unmatched. The CDR3 protein is CAWNGQGNSPLHF. Written as DNA, the CDR3 is TGTGCCTGGAACGGACAGGGCAATTCACCCCTCCACTTT.

CDR3 nucleotides: TGTGCCAGCAGCTTATGGACAGCGCTGAGCTCCTATAATTCACCCCTCCACTTT. The encoded protein is CASSLWTALSSYNSPLHF. This sequence joins TRBV11-2 and TRBJ1-6, with D possibly being TRBD1 (6 bases). Germline CDR1 and CDR2: SGHAT and FQNNGV. This CDR3 is built from 18 residues. The V gene lost 2 bases and the J gene lost 0 bases, with 14 bases spanning the gap.

The genes are TRBV7-9 and TRBJ1-1; D is possibly TRBD1 (5 bases). With 5 bases removed from V and 8 bases from J, the gap between germline ends came to 12 bases. Looked up from germline, CDR1 is SEHNR and CDR2 is FQNEAQ (reference sequence). The CDR3 consists of 12 residues. CDR3 sequence reads: CASSQRQIEAFF. In DNA form, the CDR3 reads TGTGCCAGCAGCCAAAGACAGATAGAAGCTTTCTTT.

The chain links TRBV12-3 or TRBV12-4 to TRBJ2-2, with TRBD2 matching over 10 bases. CDR3 length: 15 amino acids. J was trimmed by 7 bases and V by 4 bases; bases with no gene match: 6. The CDR3 region is CASSYSGRQGGELFF. CDR3 sequence (DNA): TGTGCCAGCAGTTATAGCGGGAGGCAGGGCGGGGAGCTGTTTTTT.

In this sample, this clonotype turned up a few times. The chain is built from TRBV18 and TRBJ2-5; D ambiguous. The V and J ends lost 1 base and 5 bases respectively, with 11 bases between them. CDR1 is KGHSH, CDR2 LQKENI, per germline. This CDR3 is built from 14 residues. CDR3 DNA sequence: TGTGCCAGCTCACCACGTCCCGGAGACGAGACCCAGTACTTC. Translation gives CASSPRPGDETQYF.

The sample holds many counts of this clonotype. The chain uses TRBV6-5 and TRBJ1-2; perhaps TRBD1 as D (6 bases). The CDR3 length is 15 residues. Germline loops: CDR1 MNHEY, CDR2 SVGAGI. Trimming stripped 5 bases from V and 7 bases from J, with 20 bases between. DNA for the CDR3: TGTGCCAGCAGTCGACCAGGGGCGACAGTCTCTGGCTACACCTTC. Protein sequence: CASSRPGATVSGYTF.